The entry below describes one T cell receptor beta chain. The CDR3 loop spans 15 amino acids. Trimming cost V 5 bases and J 4 bases, with 14 bases left between them. Germline loops: CDR1 SGHVS, CDR2 FNYEAQ. Clones were read by immunoSEQ multiplex PCR, and TCRdb kept only the in-frame ones, dropping some. The sample has approximately 100,000 clones; roughly four fifths are singletons. These data are taken from a study of T cell clones after liver transplantation. Overall study context: Timepoints were pre-transplant, pre-withdrawal, and after withdrawal was completed or failed.

The sequencing here drew on CD4+ T cells from blood, taken approximately 45 months after liver transplant. The TCR sequence derives from a human patient who received a liver transplant. Some of these T cells may belong to the graft donor. The chain combines TRBV7-6 with TRBJ2-2; D might be TRBD1 (6 bases). The CDR3 sequence: CASSLRGGFTGELFF. The CDR3 DNA reads TGTGCCAGCAGCCTTCGAGGGGGATTCACCGGGGAGCTGTTTTTT.